This T cell receptor (beta chain) derives from a study of cytomegalovirus exposure and HLA in healthy donors. Whole-study context: Findings of an earlier analysis included some 120 million unique TCR beta sequences from 180 million or so T cells. The study's findings and limits: Analysis performed later found around 15,000 TCR beta sequences associated with HLA alleles at 0.05 false discovery rate.

Concerning this clone itself: The antigen is unknown.

Researchers ran the PCR with 60 Vbeta and 13 Jbeta primers. The data were produced by immunoSEQ multiplex PCR, yet TCRdb's version contains in-frame clones alone and is incomplete. This sample has under 150,000 clones, with around 75% found just once. The TCR was taken from a woman under 30 in good health and CMV-seronegative. Input material: PBMCs.

The CDR3: CASSQGASQYGYTF. CDR3 nucleotides: TGTGCCAGCAGCCAAGGGGCGAGTCAATATGGCTACACCTTC. V usage is TRBV4-2 and J usage is TRBJ1-2; D not certain. V was cut by 1 base and J by 5 bases, with 11 bases left in between. Germline CDR1 and CDR2: LGHNA and YNFKEQ. The CDR3 extends over 14 amino acids.